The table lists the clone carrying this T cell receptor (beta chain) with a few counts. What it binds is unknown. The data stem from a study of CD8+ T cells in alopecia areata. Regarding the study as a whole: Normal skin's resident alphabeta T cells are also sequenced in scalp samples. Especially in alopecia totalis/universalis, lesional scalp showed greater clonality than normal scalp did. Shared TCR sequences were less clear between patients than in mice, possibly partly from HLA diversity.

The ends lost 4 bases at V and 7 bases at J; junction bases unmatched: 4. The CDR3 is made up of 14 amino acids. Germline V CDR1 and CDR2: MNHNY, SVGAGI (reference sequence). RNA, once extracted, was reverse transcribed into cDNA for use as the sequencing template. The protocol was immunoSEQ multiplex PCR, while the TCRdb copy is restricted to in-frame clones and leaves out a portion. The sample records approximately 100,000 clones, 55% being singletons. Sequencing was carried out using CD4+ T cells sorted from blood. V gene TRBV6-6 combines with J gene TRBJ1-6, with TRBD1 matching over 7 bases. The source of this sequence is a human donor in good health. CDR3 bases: TGTGCCAGCAGTTTCCGACAGGGAAATTCACCCCTCCACTTT. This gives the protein CASSFRQGNSPLHF.